This TCR beta chain was identified in a study of radiation and T cells in renal cell carcinoma. Time point reported: baseline pretreatment blood. Treatment indicated: 15 Gy SBRT to primary tumor, nephrectomy 4 weeks later. V trimming: 5 bases; J trimming: 4 bases; junction bases outside the gene matches: 6. CDR1 and CDR2 (germline): LNHNV, YYDKDF (reference sequence). The CDR3 totals 16 residues. The table lists this clone with many counts. Assay: immunoSEQ multiplex PCR; the TCRdb copy retains only in-frame clones and omits some. The top ten hold roughly 7% of the sample, which has 70,000 to 100,000 clones, 70% to 85% seen once.

The material was blood, obtained from a patient whose treatment included radiotherapy and nephrectomy. This receptor was obtained from a man in his fifties or sixties with renal cell carcinoma. The V gene is TRBV15, the J gene TRBJ2-3; the match to TRBD2 covers 13 bases. CDR3 nucleotide sequence: TGTGCCACCAGCTCCGGACTAGCGGGAGTCGCAGATACGCAGTATTTT. This sequence encodes CATSSGLAGVADTQYF.